This paragraph covers one T cell receptor (beta chain) sequence. As yet, its antigen is unknown. These data originate in a study of CD8+ T cells in alopecia areata. Regarding the study as a whole: Researchers report lesional scalp, most notably alopecia totalis/universalis, outstripped normal scalp in clonality.

Germline V CDR1 and CDR2: SEHNR, FQNEAQ (reference sequence). The V segment lost 2 bases and the J segment 8 bases; nucleotides outside the gene matches: 9. The CDR3 is made up of 16 amino acids. Both peripheral blood and punch biopsies of lesional scalp skin were obtained from patients who had alopecia areata. Investigators sorted PBMCs to obtain both CD4+ and CD8+ T cells. Sequencing relied on a cDNA template that was reverse transcribed from extracted RNA. Clones were read by immunoSEQ multiplex PCR, and TCRdb kept only the in-frame ones, dropping some. Of 110,000 or so clones detected, roughly 55% appear once; the ten largest clones hold over 20%.

The rearrangement uses TRBV7-9 and TRBJ2-1, with 10 bases fitting TRBD1. Sequenced sample: NKG2D-low CD8+ T cells sorted from blood. The TCR sequence derives from a human donor with alopecia areata. Here the CDR3 DNA reads TGTGCCAGCAGCTTACGCCCCCCGGGACAGGGGTATGAGCAGTTCTTC. Amino acid sequence: CASSLRPPGQGYEQFF.